Listed below are T cell receptor beta chains from one sample, sequenced in a study of T cell responses to AZD1222 COVID-19 vaccine. Clones were read by immunoSEQ multiplex PCR, and TCRdb kept only the in-frame ones, dropping some. The sample yields roughly 100,000 clones, less than 95% seen once. The sample here was peripheral blood, taken 28 days after the second AZD1222 dose. These receptors were collected from an adult who received the AZD1222 COVID-19 vaccine. Each CDR3 is given with its conserved first and last residue. D genes are given only for firm matches. A clone size is listed for some rows: how often the clone was seen (once, few, many), or a class if it is expanded.

J	D	V	size	DNA	CDR3
TRBJ2-1	TRBD2	TRBV11-3	NA	TGTGCCAGCAGCCCCGGGACTAGCGGGGGGGGTCACAATGAGCAGTTCTTC	CASSPGTSGGGHNEQFF
TRBJ2-5	NA	TRBV7-2	NA	TGTGCCAGCAGCCGTATGAGGGGGGCACAAGAGACCCAGTACTTC	CASSRMRGAQETQYF
TRBJ1-1	NA	TRBV27	NA	TGTGCCAGCACGGGGGGACTAAGCCCTGAAGCTTTCTTT	CASTGGLSPEAFF
TRBJ2-7	NA	TRBV11-2	NA	TGTGCCAGCAGCTCCCGGGACACCTCCTACGAGCAGTACTTC	CASSSRDTSYEQYF
TRBJ2-6	NA	TRBV5-4	NA	TGTGCCAGCAGCCCTCAGGGGCCCGGGGCCAACGTCCTGACTTTC	CASSPQGPGANVLTF
TRBJ1-1	NA	TRBV6-2/TRBV6-3	NA	TGTGCCAGCAGTTATTCGGGCTTGAACACTGAAGCTTTCTTT	CASSYSGLNTEAFF
TRBJ2-7	TRBD1	TRBV7-2	NA	TGTGCCAGCAGCTTATGGACAGGAGCCTCCTACGAGCAGTACTTC	CASSLWTGASYEQYF
TRBJ2-7	TRBD2	TRBV7-2	NA	TGTGCCAGCAGCTTCCAGCGGGGGCCGGAGGAGCAGTACTTC	CASSFQRGPEEQYF
TRBJ2-1	NA	TRBV5-1	NA	TGCGCCAGCAGCGCGAGGACAGACTATGCCTACAATGAGCAGTTCTTC	CASSARTDYAYNEQFF
TRBJ1-5	NA	TRBV27	NA	TGTGCCAGCAGTTTATCGATTCTTAGCAATCAGCCCCAGCATTTT	CASSLSILSNQPQHF
TRBJ2-3	TRBD1	TRBV19	NA	TGTGCCACCCGGGACAGCCCGAGCACAGATACGCAGTATTTT	CATRDSPSTDTQYF
TRBJ1-1	NA	TRBV4-1	NA	TGCGCCAGCAGCCAAGACAGCAACCGGGACGAAGCTTTCTTT	CASSQDSNRDEAFF
TRBJ1-2	NA	TRBV7-8	NA	TGTGCCAGCAGCTTAGGTTCCTTCTATGGCTACACCTTC	CASSLGSFYGYTF
TRBJ1-2	TRBD1	TRBV15	NA	TGTGCCACCAGGACCGGGACAGAACTTTATGGCTACACCTTC	CATRTGTELYGYTF
TRBJ1-3	TRBD1	TRBV5-5	NA	TGTGCCAGCAGCCCCACGGGGACAGGGGGTCTCGGAAACACCATATATTTT	CASSPTGTGGLGNTIYF
TRBJ1-2	TRBD1	TRBV4-1	NA	TGCGCCAGCAGCCAAGAGGGCCACAGGGGCCGGGCCTATGGCTACACCTTC	CASSQEGHRGRAYGYTF
TRBJ1-1	NA	TRBV4-3	once	TGCGCCAGCAGCCAAGACTGTAGCGGGGAGAACGCTGAAGCTTTCTTT	CASSQDCSGENAEAFF
TRBJ1-3	NA	TRBV6-5	once	TGTGCCAGCAGTTACTTTAGGGGAAACACCATATATTTT	CASSYFRGNTIYF
TRBJ1-5	NA	TRBV19	NA	TGTGCCAGTAGAATCACGAGGGTGGAAAATCAGCCCCAGCATTTT	CASRITRVENQPQHF
TRBJ1-1	TRBD1	TRBV5-1	NA	TGCGCCAGCAGCCCGTTCGGGACAGCGAACACTGAAGCTTTCTTT	CASSPFGTANTEAFF
TRBJ2-7	TRBD2	TRBV3-1/TRBV3-2	NA	TGTGCCAGCAGCCTATTAGCGGGGGGGCGCTCCTACGAGCAGTACTTC	CASSLLAGGRSYEQYF
TRBJ1-1	TRBD1	TRBV2	NA	TGTGCCAGCAGTGAGCAGGGGGCTTCAAATACTGAAGCTTTCTTT	CASSEQGASNTEAFF
TRBJ2-2	TRBD1	TRBV4-1	NA	TGCGCCAGCAGCCTTCGGACAGGGAACACCGGGGAGCTGTTTTTT	CASSLRTGNTGELFF
TRBJ2-3	TRBD1	TRBV7-6	NA	TGTGCCAGCAGCCACGGACAGGGAGAAAGCACAGATACGCAGTATTTT	CASSHGQGESTDTQYF
TRBJ2-5	NA	TRBV3-1/TRBV3-2	NA	TGTGCCAGCATATCGACAAACCAAGAGACCCAGTACTTC	CASISTNQETQYF
TRBJ2-3	NA	TRBV21-1	once	TGTGCCAGCAGCAAAATAATCCCTGGCGGACAGGGGGTCAGGGCGGGAGATACGCAGTATTTT	CASSKIIPGGQGVRAGDTQYF
TRBJ1-5	NA	TRBV18	NA	TGTGCCAGCTCACCAGACCGCGCGGCAGGCGATCAGCCCCAGCATTTT	CASSPDRAAGDQPQHF
TRBJ2-5	NA	TRBV27	NA	TGTGCCAGCAGTTTTTGGGACTCCCAAGAGACCCAGTACTTC	CASSFWDSQETQYF
TRBJ2-3	TRBD1	TRBV19	NA	TGTGCCAGTAGTATGAGACAGGGGCAGTCAGATACGCAGTATTTT	CASSMRQGQSDTQYF
TRBJ1-6	NA	TRBV29-1	NA	TGCAGCGTCGAGGAGGGGGTAGGGGATCCCCTCCACTTT	CSVEEGVGDPLHF
TRBJ2-7	NA	TRBV29-1	NA	TGCAGCGTTGTGGAGGGGCTCTACGAGCAGTACTTC	CSVVEGLYEQYF
TRBJ2-2	TRBD1	TRBV9	NA	TGTGCCAGCAGGCCGAATCCGGGACAGGGTTCAGGGGAGCTGTTTTTT	CASRPNPGQGSGELFF
TRBJ1-2	NA	TRBV29-1	NA	TGCAGCGTTGTGCCCCCTGGCTATGGCTACACCTTC	CSVVPPGYGYTF
TRBJ1-6	NA	TRBV5-4	NA	TGTGCCAGCAGCGGGGGGAGCTCCTATAATTCACCCCTCCACTTT	CASSGGSSYNSPLHF
TRBJ1-3	NA	TRBV7-2	NA	TGTGCCAGCAGCTTAGAGGGGAGAAACACCATATATTTT	CASSLEGRNTIYF
TRBJ2-2	TRBD1	TRBV11-2	NA	TGTGCCAGCAGCTTATATCAGGGGGACGTCACCGGGGAGCTGTTTTTT	CASSLYQGDVTGELFF
TRBJ2-7	NA	TRBV14	NA	TGTGCCAGCAGCCAAGCTGGGTCGAGCGAGCAGTACTTC	CASSQAGSSEQYF
TRBJ1-5	NA	TRBV7-2	NA	TGTGCCAGCAGCTTAGTGGCAGGGTCGAGCAATCAGCCCCAGCATTTT	CASSLVAGSSNQPQHF
TRBJ1-1	NA	TRBV19	NA	TGTGCCAGTAGTACCTCTCTGACAGCGAAAGAAGCTTTCTTT	CASSTSLTAKEAFF
TRBJ2-7	NA	TRBV7-8	NA	TGTGCCAGCAGCCCCCGTTCGAGGTCTTACGAGCAGTACTTC	CASSPRSRSYEQYF
TRBJ1-6	NA	TRBV5-1	NA	TGCGCCAGCAGCGACTTACCCTACAGTTCGCCCTCGGATTCACCCCTCCACTTT	CASSDLPYSSPSDSPLHF
TRBJ2-1	TRBD2	TRBV11-2	NA	TGTGCCAGCAGCTTAGTCACGACTAGCGGGGGTTACTACAATGAGCAGTTCTTC	CASSLVTTSGGYYNEQFF
TRBJ1-6	NA	TRBV6-2/TRBV6-3	NA	TGTGCCAGCAGTACACCGGGTCCCGCTTCACCCCTCCACTTT	CASSTPGPASPLHF
TRBJ2-1	TRBD2	TRBV5-1	once	TGCGCCAGCAGCTCGTCGACTAGCGGGCGATACAATGAGCAGTTCTTC	CASSSSTSGRYNEQFF
TRBJ1-5	TRBD1	TRBV5-3	NA	TGTGCCAGAAGCGGTCAGCAGGGGGCATGTCAGCCCCAGCATTTT	CARSGQQGACQPQHF
TRBJ2-1	NA	TRBV5-6	NA	TGTGCCAGCAGCTTGGGGGCGGCGGGGGCCTCCTACAATGAGCAGTTCTTC	CASSLGAAGASYNEQFF
TRBJ1-1	NA	TRBV9	NA	TGTGCCAGCAGCGTAGCCCGGCAGGACACTGAAGCTTTCTTT	CASSVARQDTEAFF
TRBJ1-1	NA	TRBV5-6	NA	TGTGCCAGCAGCTTGGGGTGGGGCAGGGCCAACACTGAAGCTTTCTTT	CASSLGWGRANTEAFF